A selection of T cell receptor beta chains follows, all from one sample in a study of cytomegalovirus exposure and HLA in healthy donors. The repertoire was sequenced with immunoSEQ multiplex PCR; TCRdb's copy has only in-frame clones and lacks some. The repertoire includes 150,000 to 200,000 clones, 60% to 85% of them detected once, and approximately 7% sits in the top ten. The sample was PBMCs. The receptors here all came from a male donor in good health and CMV-seropositive. CDR3s include the opening cysteine and the closing phenylalanine or tryptophan. D genes are given only for firm matches. The size field is filled for only some rows; it gives once, few, many or a size class.

size: NA
J: TRBJ2-7
D: TRBD2
V: TRBV2
CDR3: CASSEGTSGRLEAYEQYF
DNA: TGTGCCAGCAGTGAAGGGACTAGCGGGCGTCTGGAAGCCTACGAGCAGTACTTC

size: many
J: TRBJ1-2
D: NA
V: TRBV5-6
CDR3: CASSVRQTTYYGYTF
DNA: TGTGCCAGCAGCGTAAGACAGACAACTTACTATGGCTACACCTTC

size: NA
J: TRBJ1-6
D: TRBD1
V: TRBV30
CDR3: CAWSRDRDSSSYNSPLHF
DNA: TGTGCCTGGAGTCGGGACAGGGACTCAAGCTCCTATAATTCACCCCTCCACTTT

size: NA
J: TRBJ1-1
D: NA
V: TRBV7-8
CDR3: CASSLEPAGLNTEAFF
DNA: TGTGCCAGCAGCTTAGAGCCGGCAGGGCTCAACACTGAAGCTTTCTTT

size: NA
J: TRBJ2-1
D: NA
V: TRBV9
CDR3: CASSVGPSMVDEQFF
DNA: TGTGCCAGCAGCGTAGGGCCCTCAATGGTCGATGAGCAGTTCTTC

size: NA
J: TRBJ1-1
D: NA
V: TRBV11-3
CDR3: CASSSTTNGGTEAFF
DNA: TGTGCCAGCAGCTCCACAACAAACGGGGGGACTGAAGCTTTCTTT

size: NA
J: TRBJ1-2
D: TRBD1
V: TRBV7-2
CDR3: CASSWKQGAGGYTF
DNA: TGTGCCAGCAGCTGGAAACAGGGGGCAGGTGGCTACACCTTC

size: NA
J: TRBJ2-5
D: NA
V: TRBV30
CDR3: CAWAVQETQYF
DNA: TGTGCCTGGGCAGTACAAGAGACCCAGTACTTC

size: few
J: TRBJ2-7
D: TRBD1
V: TRBV6-5
CDR3: CATRTGIAYEQYF
DNA: TGTGCCACCAGGACAGGGATTGCCTACGAGCAGTACTTC

size: NA
J: TRBJ1-6
D: TRBD1
V: TRBV18
CDR3: CASSPPLTTGRNSPLHF
DNA: TGTGCCAGCTCACCACCCTTAACGACAGGGAGAAATTCACCCCTCCACTTT